These 31 T cell receptor beta chains share one sample of origin, sequenced in a study of cytomegalovirus exposure and HLA in healthy donors. The data were produced by immunoSEQ multiplex PCR, yet TCRdb's version contains in-frame clones alone and is incomplete. Of 250,000 to 400,000 clones listed, roughly 90% are singletons. Sequencing was performed on PBMCs. Receptors were obtained from a man aged 25-40 years in good health and CMV-seronegative.

The chain carries TRBV18 and TRBJ1-5; D gene unclear. The CDR3 runs to 15 residues. The V end lost 5 bases, the J end lost 0 bases, and 11 bases lay between the germline ends. Germline assignment: CDR1 KGHSH and CDR2 LQKENI. CDR3 residues: CASSLIGDSNQPQHF. The CDR3 region has the DNA TGTGCCAGCTCATTAATCGGTGATAGCAATCAGCCCCAGCATTTT.

This chain joins TRBV23-1 and TRBJ2-7; a possible D gene is TRBD1 (6 bases). TRBV23-1 is marked as an open reading frame, function uncertain. V lost 2 bases to trimming and J lost 0 bases, with 23 bases between them. The CDR3 consists of 19 residues. The CDR3 spells CASSQIQGCWGPSSYEQYF. The DNA for the CDR3 is TGCGCCAGCAGTCAAATCCAGGGGTGCTGGGGGCCCTCCTCCTACGAGCAGTACTTC.

The CDR3 sequence: CASSIQQGRYGYTF. CDR3 in DNA: TGTGCCAGTAGTATTCAGCAGGGCCGGTATGGCTACACCTTC. The chain joins TRBV19 to TRBJ1-2; TRBD1 might be the D (5 bases). Germline CDR1 LNHDA, CDR2 SQIVND (reference sequence). The CDR3 totals 14 residues. V was trimmed by 3 bases and J by 5 bases, leaving 13 bases between them.

This chain links TRBV7-2 with TRBJ1-1; D possibly corresponds to TRBD1 (6 bases). V shed 1 base and J shed 2 bases, with 14 bases lying between them. This CDR3 has 16 residues. CDR1 is SGHTA, CDR2 FQGNSA, per germline. CDR3 bases: TGTGCCAGCAGCTTAGGGGCAGGGGTAGGTAACACTGAAGCTTTCTTT. Its protein is CASSLGAGVGNTEAFF. The variable domain in full, completed from reference TRBV7-2 and TRBJ1-1, reads GAGVSQSPSNKVTEKGKDVELRCDPISGHTALYWYRQSLGQGLEFLIYFQGNSAPDKSGLPSDRFSAERTGGSVSTLTIQRTQQEDSAVYLCASSLGAGVGNTEAFFGQGTRLTVV.

This chain joins TRBV27 and TRBJ2-7; D may be TRBD1 (6 bases). V was trimmed by 6 bases and J by 4 bases, leaving 25 bases between them. Looked up from germline, CDR1 is MNHEY and CDR2 is SMNVEV (reference sequence). The CDR3 is made up of 17 amino acids. The CDR3 DNA follows: TGTGCCAGCAGCTTGATACCCCTATACAGGGAAGGATACGAGCAGTACTTC. It yields the protein CASSLIPLYREGYEQYF.

The chain has TRBV7-2 and TRBJ1-2; TRBD1 matches at 10 bases. This CDR3 comprises 17 residues. Germline V lookup: CDR1 SGHTA, CDR2 FQGNSA. Trimming at V came to 4 bases and at J to 6 bases, leaving 14 bases not matched to a gene. CDR3 sequence: CASSSRDRGATYDGYTF. The CDR3 region has the DNA TGTGCCAGCAGCTCTAGGGACAGGGGTGCCACATATGATGGCTACACCTTC.

The chain couples TRBV2 to TRBJ1-1; 9 positions match TRBD1. V shed 11 bases, J shed 3 bases, and the junction held 7 bases outside the gene matches. The germline V gene encodes CDR1 SNHLY and CDR2 FYNNEI. CDR3 length equals 13 residues. In DNA, the CDR3 is TGTGCCGGGTGGACAGGGGTTGACACTGAAGCTTTCTTT. This gives the protein CAGWTGVDTEAFF.

This chain connects TRBV7-9 to TRBJ1-2; tentative D call: TRBD1 (5 bases). Germline lookup yields CDR1 SEHNR and CDR2 FQNEAQ (reference sequence). V was clipped by 0 bases and J by 8 bases, with 10 bases between them. This CDR3 region has 13 residues. The CDR3 DNA is TGTGCCAGCAGCTTAGCCCAGGGAAAAGGCTACACCTTC. Its protein is CASSLAQGKGYTF. Drawing the rest from reference TRBV7-9 and TRBJ1-2, the complete variable domain is DTGVSQNPRHKITKRGQNVTFRCDPISEHNRLYWYRQTLGQGPEFLTYFQNEAQLEKSRLLSDRFSAERPKGSFSTLEIQRTEQGDSAMYLCASSLAQGKGYTFGSGTRLTVV.

The genes are TRBV27 and TRBJ2-5; TRBD1 matches at 7 bases. The CDR3 runs to 14 residues. The V gene end was trimmed by 5 bases and the J gene end by 2 bases; junction bases not matched to a gene: 5. CDR1 is MNHEY, CDR2 SMNVEV, per germline (reference sequence). The CDR3 region has the DNA TGTGCCAGCAGTAGAGGGGACAGACAAGAGACCCAGTACTTC. The encoded protein is CASSRGDRQETQYF.

This chain joins TRBV4-3 and TRBJ2-1; 7 nucleotides match TRBD1. J was trimmed by 1 base and V by 4 bases; bases with no gene match: 4. This CDR3 is 15 amino acids long. The germline V gene encodes CDR1 LGHNA and CDR2 YSLEER. The CDR3 DNA follows: TGCGCCAGCAGCCCAGGGGGAAAGTCCTACAATGAGCAGTTCTTC. This sequence encodes CASSPGGKSYNEQFF.

This chain links TRBV2 with TRBJ2-7; TRBD1 matches 7 bases. The CDR3 sequence is 12 residues long. The germline V gene has CDR1 SNHLY and CDR2 FYNNEI. Unmatched junction bases numbered 5, after V lost 6 bases and J lost 6 bases. The CDR3 region has the DNA TGTGCCAGCAGCCCGACAGGGATCGAGCAGTACTTC. Its protein is CASSPTGIEQYF.

The CDR3 sequence: CSVGGTGGVRTEAFF. The CDR3 DNA is TGCAGCGTTGGAGGGACAGGGGGCGTTCGGACTGAAGCTTTCTTT. The rearrangement links TRBV29-1 to TRBJ1-1, with 12 bases aligning to TRBD1. V lost 4 bases to trimming and J lost 5 bases; unmatched junction nucleotides: 8. Per the germline V gene, CDR1 is SQVTM and CDR2 is ANQGSEA. This CDR3 has 15 residues.

This chain connects TRBV5-4 to TRBJ1-2; 8 bases map to TRBD1. V gave up 2 bases and J gave up 7 bases; unmatched junction bases: 10. The CDR3 is 15 amino acids. CDR1 and CDR2 from the germline V gene are SGHNT and YYREEE (reference sequence). The CDR3 DNA sequence: TGTGCCAGCAGCTTAAGCTACGGGACAGGCACTGGCTACACCTTC. It translates to CASSLSYGTGTGYTF.

The J gene is TRBJ1-4, the V gene TRBV10-3, with D possibly TRBD1 on 6 matching bases. Trimming pared 7 bases from V and 8 bases from J, leaving 14 bases between. Germline lookup yields CDR1 ENHRY and CDR2 SYGVKD. The CDR3 is 13 amino acids. CDR3 sequence: CAINRAQGEKLFF. The CDR3 bases are TGTGCCATCAACAGGGCCCAGGGGGAAAAACTGTTTTTT.

The chain employs TRBV27 and TRBJ2-1; D gene unclear. The germline gives CDR1 MNHEY, CDR2 SMNVEV (reference sequence). There are 12 residues in the CDR3. Trimming pared 5 bases from V and 6 bases from J, leaving 8 bases between. CDR3 sequence (DNA): TGTGCCAGCAGTCCTGTCGGCAATGAGCAGTTCTTC. It encodes CASSPVGNEQFF.

The V and J genes are TRBV29-1 and TRBJ1-4, with 10 bases identical to TRBD1. This CDR3 spans 13 amino acids. Germline V gives CDR1 SQVTM, CDR2 ANQGSEA. V shed 6 bases, J shed 5 bases, and the junction held 3 bases outside the gene matches. DNA of the CDR3: TGCAGCGTGCGGACAGGGGGGAATGAAAAACTGTTTTTT. This encodes CSVRTGGNEKLFF.

The chain has TRBV5-8 and TRBJ1-5, with TRBD1 matching 7 bases. Germline assignment: CDR1 SGHTS and CDR2 YDEGEE. The CDR3 spans 16 residues. V trimming: 2 bases; J trimming: 1 base; junction bases outside the gene matches: 6. The CDR3 reads CASSLSGTESNQPQHF. DNA of the CDR3: TGTGCCAGCAGCTTATCTGGGACAGAAAGCAATCAGCCCCAGCATTTT.

There are a few counts of this clone. The chain uses TRBV7-8 and TRBJ1-6, with 11 bases aligning to TRBD1. The trim removed 5 bases at V and 13 bases at J, leaving 4 bases unmatched. This CDR3 has 13 residues. Looked up from germline, CDR1 is SGHVS and CDR2 is FQNEAQ. The CDR3 DNA follows: TGTGCCAGCAGCCCGGGACAGGGGGATCCCCTCCACTTT. As protein: CASSPGQGDPLHF.

This rearrangement joins TRBV5-1 to TRBJ2-1; D gene uncertain. Trimming cost V 1 base and J 4 bases, with 15 bases left between them. This CDR3 spans 16 amino acids. CDR1 and CDR2 (germline): SGHRS, YFSETQ. The CDR3 bases are TGCGCCAGCAGCTTGCGTACCGGGTTAGAGTACAATGAGCAGTTCTTC. This sequence encodes CASSLRTGLEYNEQFF.

This clone was recorded only once. The V gene is TRBV10-3, the J gene TRBJ1-1, with D maybe TRBD1 (5 bases). Germline CDR1 and CDR2: ENHRY and SYGVKD. The CDR3 has 14 amino acids. The ends were cut back, 4 bases at V and 4 bases at J, with 13 bases in the middle. CDR3 in DNA: TGTGCCATCAGTGTGGGGCAGGGCACCACTGAAGCTTTCTTT. It translates to CAISVGQGTTEAFF.

V usage is TRBV6-5 and J usage is TRBJ1-5; D gene unclear. The CDR3 extends over 13 amino acids. Trimming left V 3 bases short and J 2 bases short, with 5 bases between. Germline V CDR1 and CDR2: MNHEY, SVGAGI. The CDR3 DNA is TGTGCCAGCAGTTATCAGGGCAATCAGCCCCAGCATTTT. Its translation is CASSYQGNQPQHF.

The V call is TRBV19, the J call TRBJ2-2; 8 bases are shared with TRBD1. Germline V CDR1 and CDR2: LNHDA, SQIVND (reference sequence). J lost 7 bases, V lost 5 bases, and 3 bases had no gene match. The CDR3 covers 13 residues. CDR3 protein: CASSDRGNGELFF. DNA for the CDR3: TGTGCCAGTAGTGACAGGGGTAACGGGGAGCTGTTTTTT.

This sequence joins TRBV9 and TRBJ2-1, with 8 bases that match TRBD2. CDR3 length equals 15 residues. The trim removed 2 bases at V and 1 base at J, leaving 2 bases unmatched. CDR1 SGDLS and CDR2 YYNGEE come from the germline V gene. DNA of the CDR3: TGTGCCAGCAGCGTTAGCGGGGAGTCCTACAATGAGCAGTTCTTC. It encodes CASSVSGESYNEQFF. Based on the CDR3 plus reference TRBV9 and TRBJ2-1, the full variable domain is DSGVTQTPKHLITATGQRVTLRCSPRSGDLSVYWYQQSLDQGLQFLIQYYNGEERAKGNILERFSAQQFPDLHSELNLSSLELGDSALYFCASSVSGESYNEQFFGPGTRLTVL.

The chain employs TRBV5-5 and TRBJ2-1; 7 positions agree with TRBD1. Trimming took 7 bases from V and 0 from J; bases not matched to a gene: 7. CDR1 and CDR2 from the germline V gene are SGHKS and YYEKEE (reference sequence). CDR3 length equals 15 residues. The CDR3 here is CASGGQAGSYNEQFF. The CDR3 DNA reads TGTGCCAGCGGTGGACAGGCTGGCTCCTACAATGAGCAGTTCTTC.

The V call is TRBV5-4, the J call TRBJ2-7, with 9 bases identical to TRBD2. The CDR3 covers 15 residues. Germline loops: CDR1 SGHNT, CDR2 YYREEE (reference sequence). Trimming at V came to 4 bases and at J to 0 bases, leaving 5 bases not matched to a gene. The CDR3 sequence is CASSPERGVSYEQYF. CDR3 nucleotides: TGTGCCAGCAGCCCGGAGCGGGGGGTCTCCTACGAGCAGTACTTC.

With regard to this clone: Other DNA sequences of this sample code for an identical CDR3. This chain uses TRBV30 with TRBJ2-7; TRBD2 might be the D (6 bases). The CDR3 runs 13 residues. CDR1 and CDR2 (germline): GTSNPN, SVGIG (reference sequence). Trimming shortened V by 0 bases and J by 1 base, and 7 bases separated the two germline ends. The DNA of the CDR3 is TGTGCCTGGAGTGTTGGAGGGTCCTACGAGCAGTACTTC. It yields the protein CAWSVGGSYEQYF.

In this sample, this clone turned up many times. This chain uses TRBV7-9 with TRBJ1-6, with a tentative D call TRBD1 (6 bases). This CDR3 comprises 14 residues. CDR1 is SEHNR, CDR2 FQNEAQ, per germline (reference sequence). The V and J ends lost 2 bases and 9 bases respectively, with 11 bases between them. CDR3 bases: TGTGCCAGCAGCTTATCAGGGGATAGTTCACCCCTCCACTTT. Translating it yields CASSLSGDSSPLHF.

The J gene is TRBJ2-3, the V gene TRBV5-4; D might be TRBD1 (5 bases). Trimming took off 6 bases at V and 1 base at J, with 12 bases between the two ends. CDR1 SGHNT and CDR2 YYREEE come from the germline V gene (reference sequence). The CDR3 has 14 residues. The chain's CDR3 is CASIGGAGTDTQYF. The CDR3 DNA is TGTGCCAGCATCGGTGGGGCTGGCACAGATACGCAGTATTTT.

V and J are TRBV4-2 and TRBJ2-2; 10 positions match TRBD2. The CDR3 contains 17 residues. Trimming at V came to 0 bases and at J to 7 bases, leaving 8 bases not matched to a gene. Germline CDR1 and CDR2: LGHNA and YNFKEQ. The CDR3 DNA sequence: TGTGCCAGCAGCCAAGATTCAGCGGGGGGGCCGGTCGGGGAGCTGTTTTTT. Residues: CASSQDSAGGPVGELFF.

The chain carries TRBV12-5 and TRBJ2-4; the match to TRBD2 covers 11 bases. Per germline, CDR1 LGHNT and CDR2 FRNRAP. CDR3 length: 19 residues. V was pared by 6 bases and J by 0 bases, with 13 bases of the junction left unmatched. CDR3 sequence (DNA): TGTGCTAGTGGCCAACAACTAGCGGGGGCCCTCCTAGCCAAAAACATTCAGTACTTC. Encoded protein: CASGQQLAGALLAKNIQYF.

V is TRBV30 and J is TRBJ1-1; D is uncertain. Trimming removed 3 bases from V and 1 base from J, with 12 bases in between. Per the germline V gene, CDR1 is GTSNPN and CDR2 is SVGIG (reference sequence). There are 14 residues in the CDR3. The CDR3 bases are TGTGCCTGGAGGCCAAGAGGAGGGAACACTGAAGCTTTCTTT. Its protein is CAWRPRGGNTEAFF.